These 18 T cell receptor beta chains share one sample of origin, sequenced in a study of blood T cells in healthy people across ages. PCR was performed a second time for about 6 to 12 cycles using a sample-barcoded 5' primer and a J-beta primer mix. TCRdb re-called the 5' RACE reads through MiXCR, storing one row per CDR3 protein. The profile shows approximately 670,000 distinct CDR3 sequences, around 38% of them singletons. The source material was blood. The receptors come from an older man in good health.

V gene TRBV11-2 combines with J gene TRBJ1-1; D remains ambiguous. In germline, CDR1 is SGHAT, CDR2 FQNNGV. The V end lost 5 bases, the J end lost 3 bases, and 10 bases lay between the germline ends. The CDR3 is 13 residues long. This chain's CDR3 is CASSGDRDTEAFF. As DNA, the CDR3 is TGTGCCAGCAGCGGAGACCGGGACACTGAAGCTTTCTTT.

This clonotype was seen more than once but under ten times. The chain combines TRBV7-8 with TRBJ2-3; TRBD1 matches at 11 bases. Germline V gene sequence: CDR1 SGHVS, CDR2 FQNEAQ. The CDR3 sequence is 16 residues long. The ends lost 5 bases at V and 4 bases at J; junction bases unmatched: 8. CDR3 loop: CASSARDRGWPDTQYF. CDR3 coding DNA: TGTGCCAGCAGCGCGAGGGACAGGGGGTGGCCAGATACGCAGTATTTT.

Ten or more counts support this clonotype. V is TRBV29-1 and J is TRBJ2-7; 11 bases agree with TRBD1. J gave up 2 bases and V 7 bases, and 4 bases lay outside the gene matches. The CDR3 length is 13 residues. Germline assignment: CDR1 SQVTM and CDR2 ANQGSEA. The CDR3 sequence is CSAGTGGAYEQYF. The CDR3 DNA reads TGCAGCGCCGGGACAGGGGGGGCCTACGAGCAGTACTTC.

This clonotype was observed a handful of times. The chain recombines TRBV4-2 with TRBJ1-1; no firm D call. The V gene's germline CDR1 is LGHNA and CDR2 YNFKEQ. Trimming removed 0 bases from V and 4 bases from J, with 9 bases in between. The length of the CDR3 is 14 residues. Written as DNA, the CDR3 is TGTGCCAGCAGCCAAGAGAAGGGTTTCACTGAAGCTTTCTTT. Translated: CASSQEKGFTEAFF.

V and J are TRBV6-1 and TRBJ2-3, with D maybe TRBD1 (6 bases). CDR1 and CDR2 (germline): MNHNS, SASEGT. V lost 6 bases to trimming and J lost 0 bases, with 13 bases between them. CDR3 length: 15 residues. CDR3 amino acids: CASSGQLSSTDTQYF. For the CDR3, the DNA is TGTGCCAGCAGCGGACAGCTCTCTAGCACAGATACGCAGTATTTT.

This clonotype was observed many times. The chain carries TRBV5-4 and TRBJ2-3; no firm D call. The CDR3 spans 14 residues. Germline V gives CDR1 SGHNT, CDR2 YYREEE (reference sequence). Trimming shortened V by 4 bases and J by 4 bases, and 13 bases separated the two germline ends. CDR3 region: CASSAGPTADTQYF. CDR3 coding DNA: TGTGCCAGCAGCGCCGGACCGACGGCAGATACGCAGTATTTT.

The rearrangement uses TRBV6-5 and TRBJ2-1, with D tentatively TRBD1 or TRBD2 (6 bases each). V shed 4 bases and J shed 5 bases, with 15 bases lying between them. This CDR3 is 15 amino acids long. In germline, CDR1 is MNHEY, CDR2 SVGAGI. The CDR3 DNA is TGTGCCAGCAGTTCGTTCCGGGGGCATCACAATGAGCAGTTCTTC. Translation: CASSSFRGHHNEQFF.

This clonotype was found many times. This chain uses TRBV15 with TRBJ2-1; 7 nucleotides line up with TRBD1. J lost 4 bases, V lost 8 bases, and 5 bases had no gene match. Looked up from germline, CDR1 is LNHNV and CDR2 is YYDKDF (reference sequence). This CDR3 spans 13 amino acids. The CDR3 DNA follows: TGTGCCACCGAGACAGGGTCGTACAATGAGCAGTTCTTC. It translates to CATETGSYNEQFF.

Notes on this clonotype: Germline and junction disagree at one end, which may indicate a read error. The chain uses TRBV4-2 and TRBJ2-4; 11 bases are shared with TRBD1. The J call may be mistaken, given a closer DNA end match to TRBJ2-7. In germline, CDR1 is LGHNA, CDR2 YNFKEQ. This CDR3 region has 15 residues. CDR3 sequence: CTSSLRTGGSYEQYF. CDR3 nucleotide sequence: TGTACCAGCAGCCTGAGGACAGGGGGCAGCTACGAGCAGTACTTC.

This rearrangement joins TRBV20-1 to TRBJ2-3; unclear D gene. V gave up 2 bases and J gave up 8 bases, with 20 bases separating them. This CDR3 spans 15 amino acids. The germline CDR1 and CDR2 sequences are DFQATT and SNEGSKA (reference sequence). In DNA, the CDR3 is TGCAGTGCTAGAATGACTCCTGCATTTATGGGTACGCAGTATTTT. Translation: CSARMTPAFMGTQYF.

V usage is TRBV2 and J usage is TRBJ2-7; 7 nucleotides align to TRBD1. This CDR3 is built from 14 residues. Trimming at V came to 4 bases and at J to 1 base, leaving 4 bases not matched to a gene. Per germline, CDR1 SNHLY and CDR2 FYNNEI. The CDR3: CASSVGDRSYEQYF. The CDR3 DNA reads TGTGCCAGCAGTGTTGGGGACAGATCCTACGAGCAGTACTTC. The variable domain in full, with the rest retrieved from reference TRBV2 and TRBJ2-7, is EPEVTQTPSHQVTQMGQEVILRCVPISNHLYFYWYRQILGQKVEFLVSFYNNEISEKSEIFDDQFSVERPDGSNFTLKIRSTKLEDSAMYFCASSVGDRSYEQYFGPGTRLTVT.

The J gene is TRBJ2-4, the V gene TRBV7-9; D gene ambiguous. Judging by the DNA end, TRBJ2-5 fits better; the J call may be wrong. This CDR3 spans 13 amino acids. Germline assignment: CDR1 SEHNR and CDR2 FQNEAQ (reference sequence). The CDR3 DNA reads TGTGCCAGCAGCCGTTCGACGGGAGAGACCCAGTACTTC. It yields the protein CASSRSTGETQYF.

This clonotype has more than one count but fewer than ten. The chain employs TRBV27 and TRBJ2-7; D is undetermined. This CDR3 comprises 16 residues. The V gene lost 6 bases and the J gene lost 5 bases, with 23 bases spanning the gap. Looked up from germline, CDR1 is MNHEY and CDR2 is SMNVEV (reference sequence). In DNA form, the CDR3 reads TGTGCCAGCAGGTTACGTTTTGACGTGGCCCCCCACGAGCAGTACTTC. Translated: CASRLRFDVAPHEQYF.

The V and J genes are TRBV7-9 and TRBJ2-3; tentatively, D is TRBD1 (5 bases). The germline gives CDR1 SEHNR, CDR2 FQNEAQ (reference sequence). The CDR3 extends over 15 amino acids. V gave up 1 base and J gave up 1 base, with 9 bases separating them. Written as DNA, the CDR3 is TGTGCCAGCAGCTTAGAGAAACAGGGCACAGATACGCAGTATTTT. The encoded protein is CASSLEKQGTDTQYF.

The sample holds a few counts of this clonotype. The chain links TRBV24-1 to TRBJ2-3; 8 bases match TRBD2. V shed 3 bases, J shed 4 bases, and the junction held 11 bases outside the gene matches. The CDR3 extends over 17 amino acids. CDR1 is KGHDR and CDR2 is SFDVKD in the germline V gene. The CDR3 is CATSDRGGPGAPDTQYF. The CDR3 DNA follows: TGTGCCACCAGTGATCGGGGGGGACCCGGAGCCCCAGATACGCAGTATTTT.

The chain combines TRBV5-1 with TRBJ2-5; possible D gene TRBD1, 5 bases. Germline V gene data show CDR1 as SGHRS and CDR2 as YFSETQ. CDR3 length: 13 residues. V lost 4 bases and J lost 3, with 10 bases in between. This CDR3 reads CASSEDREETQYF. CDR3 sequence (DNA): TGCGCCAGCAGCGAAGACAGAGAAGAGACCCAGTACTTC.

This clonotype has more than one count but fewer than ten. J is TRBJ2-1 and V is TRBV7-2; 8 bases align to TRBD1. Germline CDR1 SGHTA, CDR2 FQGNSA. Unmatched junction bases numbered 4, after V lost 1 base and J lost 8 bases. CDR3 length equals 14 residues. For the CDR3, the DNA is TGTGCCAGCAGCTTAGACAGGGGGTCCGATGAGCAGTTCTTC. It yields the protein CASSLDRGSDEQFF.

V and J are TRBV6-4 and TRBJ2-1; TRBD2 agrees at 11 bases. The germline gives CDR1 MRHNA, CDR2 SNTAGT. The trim removed 0 bases at V and 9 bases at J, leaving 4 bases unmatched. This CDR3 has 15 amino acids. CDR3 amino acids: CASSDSLAGGGEQFF. The CDR3 DNA reads as TGTGCCAGCAGTGACTCGCTAGCGGGGGGAGGTGAGCAGTTCTTC.